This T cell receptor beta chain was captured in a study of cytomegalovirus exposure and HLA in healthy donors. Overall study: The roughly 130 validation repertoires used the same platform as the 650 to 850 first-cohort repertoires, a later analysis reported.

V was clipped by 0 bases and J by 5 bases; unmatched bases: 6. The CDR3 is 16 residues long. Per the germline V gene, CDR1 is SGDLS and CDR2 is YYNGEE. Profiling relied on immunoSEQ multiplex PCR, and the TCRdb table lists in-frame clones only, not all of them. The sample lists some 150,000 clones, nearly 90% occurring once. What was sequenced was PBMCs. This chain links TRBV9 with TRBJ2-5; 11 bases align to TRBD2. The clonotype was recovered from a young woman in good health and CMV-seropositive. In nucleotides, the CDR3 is TGTGCCAGCAGCGTAGATAGCGGGGGGGCTCGGGAGACCCAGTACTTC. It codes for CASSVDSGGARETQYF.